One and the same sample provided the 26 T cell receptor beta chains below, sequenced in a study of post-analysis software for immune sequencing data. These receptors lack a known antigen. Study results and caveats: Patients showed TRBV5-6, TRBV5-1 and TRBV20-1 among several TRBV segments more frequent than in controls.

cDNA libraries for TCR beta contained unique molecular identifiers. TCRdb processed the PCR reads anew with MiXCR; each CDR3 protein has one entry. The table records fewer than 900,000 distinct CDR3 sequences, 35% to 55% of them present only once. The specimen was blood. The receptors were gathered from a girl aged 10 to 17 with multiple sclerosis.

The chain is built from TRBV20-1 and TRBJ2-7; D is perhaps TRBD1 (6 bases). Germline assignment: CDR1 DFQATT and CDR2 SNEGSKA (reference sequence). Between the trimmed V and J ends, which lost 4 bases and 0 bases, there was a span of 10 bases. The CDR3 has 13 amino acids. This chain's CDR3 is CSAILDSSYEQYF. CDR3 nucleotides: TGCAGTGCTATCCTGGACAGCTCCTACGAGCAGTACTTC.

The V and J genes are TRBV9 and TRBJ1-2, with 7 nucleotides matching TRBD1. The germline gives CDR1 SGDLS, CDR2 YYNGEE. The CDR3 spans 14 residues. V was pared by 0 bases and J by 6 bases, with 5 bases of the junction left unmatched. The CDR3: CASSVGFRGDGYTF. The CDR3 bases are TGTGCCAGCAGCGTAGGTTTCAGGGGGGATGGCTACACCTTC.

This clonotype was counted a few times. This chain connects TRBV4-3 to TRBJ2-5; TRBD2 aligns across 11 bases. The V and J ends lost 0 bases and 11 bases, in that order; junction bases with no gene match: 11. This CDR3 contains 16 residues. Germline V gene sequence: CDR1 LGHNA, CDR2 YSLEER. The CDR3 DNA is TGCGCCAGCAGCCAAGATGCGCTAGCGGGAGGTCGGGAGCAGTACTTC. Protein: CASSQDALAGGREQYF.

The chain carries TRBV24-1 and TRBJ2-1; 7 nucleotides match TRBD2. The CDR3 has 16 residues. Germline V gene lookup returns CDR1 KGHDR and CDR2 SFDVKD. Germline trimming cut 4 bases from V and 8 bases from J; bases unmatched to any gene: 13. This CDR3 reads CATSDRRRERGDEQFF. The CDR3 nucleotides read TGTGCCACCAGTGACCGGAGGCGGGAGAGGGGCGATGAGCAGTTCTTC.

The sample holds a few counts of this clonotype. The chain has TRBV7-9 and TRBJ1-4; D is perhaps TRBD1 (6 bases). The ends were cut back, 3 bases at V and 8 bases at J, with 19 bases in the middle. Germline loops: CDR1 SEHNR, CDR2 FQNEAQ (reference sequence). This CDR3 is 16 amino acids long. The CDR3 DNA sequence: TGTGCCAGCAGCTTTGTTACAGGGTCGACGCGGGAAAAACTGTTTTTT. It yields the protein CASSFVTGSTREKLFF.

This chain connects TRBV7-3 to TRBJ1-5, with 11 nucleotides matching TRBD1. The V gene end was trimmed by 5 bases and the J gene end by 1 base; junction bases not matched to a gene: 4. Germline V gives CDR1 SGHTA, CDR2 FQGTGA. This CDR3 spans 16 amino acids. Here the CDR3 reads CASSRTGGKSNQPQHF. In nucleotides, the CDR3 is TGTGCCAGCAGCCGGACAGGGGGCAAAAGCAATCAGCCCCAGCATTTT.

In this sample, this clonotype turned up many times. The rearrangement joins TRBV5-5 to TRBJ2-7; unclear D gene. The CDR3 sequence is 12 residues long. Trimming cost V 0 bases and J 5 bases, with 6 bases left between them. Germline V gene data show CDR1 as SGHKS and CDR2 as YYEKEE (reference sequence). The CDR3 coding sequence is TGTGCCAGCAGCTTGGGCCTGAACGAGCAGTACTTC. Its protein product is CASSLGLNEQYF. The variable domain in full, completed from reference TRBV5-5 and TRBJ2-7, reads DAGVTQSPTHLIKTRGQQVTLRCSPISGHKSVSWYQQVLGQGPQFIFQYYEKEERGRGNFPDRFSARQFPNYSSELNVNALLLGDSALYLCASSLGLNEQYFGPGTRLTVT.

This clonotype showed up just a few times. This sequence joins TRBV7-9 and TRBJ2-3; maybe TRBD2 (6 bases). The CDR3 covers 15 residues. The V end was cut by 5 bases, the J end by 5 bases, with 17 bases between. The germline CDR1 and CDR2 sequences are SEHNR and FQNEAQ (reference sequence). CDR3 in DNA: TGTGCCAGCAGCCCCCTCGGAGGGAAGGGAGATACGCAGTATTTT. Protein: CASSPLGGKGDTQYF.

The chain combines TRBV20-1 with TRBJ1-4; D gene unclear. The CDR3 is 12 residues long. Per germline, CDR1 DFQATT and CDR2 SNEGSKA (reference sequence). With 5 bases removed from V and 5 bases from J, the gap between germline ends came to 9 bases. The CDR3 DNA follows: TGCAGTGCTGGGCCTGGGAATGAAAAACTGTTTTTT. Protein product: CSAGPGNEKLFF.

The V and J genes are TRBV20-1 and TRBJ2-1; D may match TRBD1 or TRBD2 (5 bases each). The J call may be mistaken, given a closer DNA end match to TRBJ2-7. Germline V CDR1 and CDR2: DFQATT, SNEGSKA (reference sequence). The CDR3 has 14 amino acids. The CDR3 sequence: CSATGLSSYNEQYF. The DNA for the CDR3 is TGCAGTGCCACGGGGCTTAGCTCCTACAATGAGCAGTACTTC.

V gene TRBV7-6 combines with J gene TRBJ2-4; 10 nucleotides align to TRBD1. From germline, CDR1 is SGHVS and CDR2 FNYEAQ. The length of the CDR3 is 17 residues. After removal of 2 bases from V and 13 bases from J, the junction contained 17 bases not matched to a gene. CDR3 region: CASSLLVRGTGDGEQYF. CDR3 DNA: TGTGCCAGCAGCTTATTAGTTCGCGGGACAGGGGATGGGGAGCAGTACTTC.

The gene calls are TRBV14 and TRBJ1-2, with 8 positions matching TRBD1. Germline V CDR1 and CDR2: SGHDN, FVKESK. The length of the CDR3 is 16 residues. J gave up 8 bases and V 3 bases, and 14 bases lay outside the gene matches. The CDR3 DNA is TGTGCCAGCAGCCAGATGGACAGGGTTTCGGCGGGGGGCTACACCTTC. Its protein is CASSQMDRVSAGGYTF.

CDR3 amino acids: CATSRDRANTGELFF. Written as DNA, the CDR3 is TGTGCCACCAGCAGAGACAGGGCGAACACCGGGGAGCTGTTTTTT. This chain links TRBV15 with TRBJ2-2, with D possibly being TRBD1 (5 bases). Trimming removed 0 bases at V and 0 bases at J, with 5 bases between. The germline gives CDR1 LNHNV, CDR2 YYDKDF (reference sequence). The CDR3 consists of 15 residues.

This rearrangement joins TRBV6-5 to TRBJ1-1; D remains ambiguous. CDR1 MNHEY and CDR2 SVGAGI come from the germline V gene. V lost 0 bases and J lost 6, with 11 bases in between. The CDR3 loop spans 14 amino acids. In nucleotides, the CDR3 is TGTGCCAGCAGTTACTCGACCGGGCAGCCTGAAGCTTTCTTT. Translating gives CASSYSTGQPEAFF.

This clonotype was detected a few times. This chain links TRBV7-2 with TRBJ2-7; tentative D call: TRBD1 (5 bases). The CDR3 runs 13 residues. V was trimmed by 9 bases and J by 5 bases, leaving 17 bases between them. Germline CDR1 and CDR2: SGHTA and FQGNSA. The CDR3 protein is CASHQGYGDEQYF. CDR3 DNA: TGTGCCAGTCACCAGGGATATGGAGACGAGCAGTACTTC.

The CDR3 nucleotides are TGCAGTGCTAGAGATGCCGGGGCTCAATTCTCTCACACTGAAGCTTTCTTT. It is translated as CSARDAGAQFSHTEAFF. This rearrangement joins TRBV20-1 to TRBJ1-1; TRBD1 might be the D (5 bases). Germline-derived CDR1 and CDR2 are DFQATT and SNEGSKA (reference sequence). The CDR3 spans 17 residues. The germline V and J ends were trimmed by 0 bases and 3 bases, with 20 bases remaining between them.

For this clonotype: One end of the junction varies from germline; a read error may be responsible. The chain joins TRBV2 to TRBJ2-5, with D possibly being TRBD1 or TRBD2 (5 bases each). The end of the DNA is better explained by TRBJ2-7, so the J call may be wrong. Per germline, CDR1 SNHLY and CDR2 FYNNEI. The CDR3 sequence is 15 residues long. The CDR3 region has the DNA TGTGCCAGCAGGGAAGCGTGGGGGAGTCTCCACGAGCAGTACTTC. Its protein is CASREAWGSLHEQYF.

This sequence joins TRBV4-2 and TRBJ2-6, with D tentatively TRBD1 (5 bases). V lost 4 bases and J lost 3, with 22 bases in between. Germline CDR1 is LGHNA and CDR2 is YNFKEQ. The CDR3 consists of 19 residues. In nucleotides, the CDR3 is TGTGCCAGCAGCCTATCGACAGTGCAGGGCTTCGGTGGGGCCAACGTCCTGACTTTC. It specifies CASSLSTVQGFGGANVLTF.

This clonotype showed up just a few times. The V and J genes are TRBV29-1 and TRBJ2-7; 14 bases align to TRBD2. The J segment lost 9 bases and the V segment lost 7 bases, leaving 2 bases of the junction unmatched. Germline V lookup: CDR1 SQVTM, CDR2 ANQGSEA. The CDR3 totals 11 residues. DNA for the CDR3: TGCAGCGCCGGACTAGCGGGAGGGCAGTACTTC. This sequence encodes CSAGLAGGQYF.

V is TRBV5-1 and J is TRBJ1-2; weak D call: TRBD1 (5 bases). The V and J ends lost 4 bases and 6 bases respectively, with 22 bases between them. The CDR3 totals 16 residues. Looked up from germline, CDR1 is SGHRS and CDR2 is YFSETQ. The CDR3, as DNA: TGCGCCAGCAGCCAACACCGGGACTCCGTCCTGGATGGCTACACCTTC. Translating gives CASSQHRDSVLDGYTF. Drawing the rest from reference TRBV5-1 and TRBJ1-2, the complete variable domain is KAGVTQTPRYLIKTRGQQVTLSCSPISGHRSVSWYQQTPGQGLQFLFEYFSETQRNKGNFPGRFSGRQFSNSRSEMNVSTLELGDSALYLCASSQHRDSVLDGYTFGSGTRLTVV.

The J gene is TRBJ2-1, the V gene TRBV28; D not resolved. The germline gives CDR1 MDHEN, CDR2 SYDVKM. Trimming took off 6 bases at V and 9 bases at J, with 15 bases between the two ends. The CDR3 has 13 amino acids. CDR3 sequence (DNA): TGTGCCAGCAGCCCCCCAGCGCGACGTGAGCAGTTCTTC. It is translated as CASSPPARREQFF.

The chain is built from TRBV6-5 and TRBJ2-5; 14 bases align to TRBD2. The CDR3 extends over 15 amino acids. The J segment lost 9 bases and the V segment lost 6 bases, leaving 9 bases of the junction unmatched. Germline CDR1 MNHEY, CDR2 SVGAGI. The CDR3 reads CASSSGLAGVFPQYF. CDR3 DNA: TGTGCCAGCAGCTCGGGACTAGCGGGAGTATTCCCCCAGTACTTC.

This chain links TRBV5-1 with TRBJ1-1; TRBD1 matches at 8 bases. There are 14 residues in the CDR3. Trimming at V came to 4 bases and at J to 4 bases, leaving 6 bases not matched to a gene. Germline loops: CDR1 SGHRS, CDR2 YFSETQ. The CDR3 DNA reads as TGCGCCAGCAGCGGAAGACAGGGGCCCACTGAAGCTTTCTTT. It specifies CASSGRQGPTEAFF.

The genes are TRBV20-1 and TRBJ2-1; 8 bases fit TRBD2. Germline V CDR1 and CDR2: DFQATT, SNEGSKA (reference sequence). This CDR3 has 16 amino acids. The V and J ends lost 5 bases and 3 bases, in that order; junction bases with no gene match: 12. CDR3 bases: TGCAGTGCTCGACCCCCCAGCGGGAGTGGCTACAATGAGCAGTTCTTC. Amino acid sequence: CSARPPSGSGYNEQFF.

This sequence joins TRBV9 and TRBJ2-5; D remains unclear. The V gene's germline CDR1 is SGDLS and CDR2 YYNGEE. The CDR3 totals 12 residues. V lost 0 bases and J 5 bases, leaving 5 bases between the germline ends. The CDR3 here is CASSVAGETQYF. The CDR3 nucleotides read TGTGCCAGCAGCGTAGCCGGGGAGACCCAGTACTTC.

This clonotype was seen a handful of times. The V call is TRBV9, the J call TRBJ2-1; D ambiguous. Germline V gene sequence: CDR1 SGDLS, CDR2 YYNGEE. Trimming cost V 2 bases and J 9 bases, with 9 bases left between them. The CDR3 length is 12 residues. CDR3 amino acids: CASSVGGGEQFF. The CDR3 DNA sequence: TGTGCCAGCAGCGTGGGTGGTGGTGAGCAGTTCTTC.